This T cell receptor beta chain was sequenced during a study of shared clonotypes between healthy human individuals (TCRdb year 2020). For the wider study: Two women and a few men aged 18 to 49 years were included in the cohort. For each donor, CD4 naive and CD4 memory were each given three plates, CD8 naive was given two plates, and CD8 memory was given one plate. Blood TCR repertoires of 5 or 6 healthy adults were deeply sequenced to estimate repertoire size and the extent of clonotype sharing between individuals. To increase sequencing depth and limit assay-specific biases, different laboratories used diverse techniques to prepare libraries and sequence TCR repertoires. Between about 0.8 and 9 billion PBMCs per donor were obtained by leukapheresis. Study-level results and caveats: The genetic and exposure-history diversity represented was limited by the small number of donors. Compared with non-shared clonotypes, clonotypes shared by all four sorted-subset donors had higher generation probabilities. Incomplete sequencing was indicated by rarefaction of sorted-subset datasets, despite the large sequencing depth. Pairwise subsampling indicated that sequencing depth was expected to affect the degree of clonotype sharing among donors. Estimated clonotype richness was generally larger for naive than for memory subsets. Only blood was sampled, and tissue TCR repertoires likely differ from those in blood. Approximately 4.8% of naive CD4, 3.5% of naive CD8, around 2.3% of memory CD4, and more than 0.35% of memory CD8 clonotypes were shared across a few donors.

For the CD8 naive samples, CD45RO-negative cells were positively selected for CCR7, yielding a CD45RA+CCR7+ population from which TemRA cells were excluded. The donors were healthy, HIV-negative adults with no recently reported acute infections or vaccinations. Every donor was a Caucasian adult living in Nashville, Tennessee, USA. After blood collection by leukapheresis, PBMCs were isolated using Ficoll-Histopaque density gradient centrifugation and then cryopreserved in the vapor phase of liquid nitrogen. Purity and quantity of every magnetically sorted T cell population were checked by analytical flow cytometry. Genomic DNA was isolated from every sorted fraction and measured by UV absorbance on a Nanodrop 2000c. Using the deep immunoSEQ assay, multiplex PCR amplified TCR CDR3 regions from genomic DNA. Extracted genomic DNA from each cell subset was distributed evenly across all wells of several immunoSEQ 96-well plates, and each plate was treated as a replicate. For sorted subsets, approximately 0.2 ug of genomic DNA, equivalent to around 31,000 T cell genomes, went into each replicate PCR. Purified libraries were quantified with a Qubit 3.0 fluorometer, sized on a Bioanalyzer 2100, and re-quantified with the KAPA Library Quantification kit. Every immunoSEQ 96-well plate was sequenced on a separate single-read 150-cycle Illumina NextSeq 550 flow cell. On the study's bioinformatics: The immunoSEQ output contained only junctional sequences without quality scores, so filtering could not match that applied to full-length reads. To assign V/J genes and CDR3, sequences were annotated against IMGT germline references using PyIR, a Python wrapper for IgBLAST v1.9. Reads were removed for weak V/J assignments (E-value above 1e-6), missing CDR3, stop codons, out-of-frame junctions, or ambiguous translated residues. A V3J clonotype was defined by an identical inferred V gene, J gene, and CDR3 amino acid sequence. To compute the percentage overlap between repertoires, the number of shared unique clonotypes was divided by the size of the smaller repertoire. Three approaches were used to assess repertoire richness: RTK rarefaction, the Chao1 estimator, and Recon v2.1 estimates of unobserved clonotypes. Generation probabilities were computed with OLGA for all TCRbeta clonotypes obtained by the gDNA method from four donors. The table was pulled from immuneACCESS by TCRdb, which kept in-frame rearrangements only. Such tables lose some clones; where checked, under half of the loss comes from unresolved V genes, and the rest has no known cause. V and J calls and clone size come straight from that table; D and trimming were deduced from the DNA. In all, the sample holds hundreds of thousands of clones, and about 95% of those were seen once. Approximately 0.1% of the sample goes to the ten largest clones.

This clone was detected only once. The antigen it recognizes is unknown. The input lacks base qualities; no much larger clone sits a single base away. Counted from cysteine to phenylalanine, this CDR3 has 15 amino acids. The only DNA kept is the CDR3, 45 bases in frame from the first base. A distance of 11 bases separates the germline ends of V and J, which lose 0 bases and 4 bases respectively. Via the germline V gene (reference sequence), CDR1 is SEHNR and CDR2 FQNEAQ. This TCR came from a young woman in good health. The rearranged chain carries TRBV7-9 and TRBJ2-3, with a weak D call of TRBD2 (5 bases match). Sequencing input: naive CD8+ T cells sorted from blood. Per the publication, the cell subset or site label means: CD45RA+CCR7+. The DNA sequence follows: TGTGCCAGCAGCTTAGCGGGCGGGCCCCCAGATACGCAGTATTTT. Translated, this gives CASSLAGGPPDTQYF.